The entry below describes one T cell receptor beta chain. There is no known antigen for this receptor. Per-nucleotide qualities are absent, and no much larger clonotype sits a single base away. Genomic DNA was isolated from the sorted cells so that the TCRbeta CDR3 region could be sequenced. The immunoSEQ Assay was used for sequencing of TCRbeta CDR3 regions. This immuneACCESS table, as held by TCRdb, lists in-frame sequences with V and J called but not all clones. Of the missing ones, under half trace to an unresolved V gene in checked studies; the others have no known cause. The sample table records fewer than 50,000 clones; around three quarters of these occur just once. Under 15% of the sample is in the top ten clones. The sample originates from a study of OX40 agonist ivuxolimab in advanced cancers. With respect to the entire study: Ivuxolimab, which targeted the costimulatory receptor OX40 (CD134), was an agonistic, fully human IgG2 monoclonal antibody. Prior anti-PD-1, anti-PD-L1 or anti-CTLA-4 therapy was permitted, and checkpoint inhibitors had been received by about 44% of dose-escalation patients. In the dose-escalation cohort, around four fifths of patients were male, and the mean age was approximately 60 years with a range of about 20 to 80. The purpose of peripheral TCRbeta sequencing was to test whether ivuxolimab changed TCR sequence diversity and led to clonal T-cell expansion. The paper describes the monotherapy dose-escalation part (N of about 52 patients) of the phase I trial of ivuxolimab. Intravenous ivuxolimab was administered to patients every 2 weeks at six dose levels: 0.01, 0.1, 0.3, 1.5, 3 and 10 mg/kg. Partial responses occurred in three dose-escalation patients: two with cutaneous melanoma and one with hepatocellular carcinoma. Of the approximately 50 dose-escalation patients, hepatocellular carcinoma was present in some 19, melanoma in roughly 15, renal cell carcinoma in 9 and head and neck cancer in 9. Beyond this particular receptor, the publication reports: Partial responders in the 0.1-3.0 mg/kg groups had among the lowest normalized peripheral clonal expansion, especially among CD8+ T cells. The antigen specificity of the peripheral T cells that underwent clonal expansion was not determined. At doses of 0.1 to 3.0 mg/kg, clonal expansion of both CD4+ and CD8+ T cells in blood was seen between baseline and week 6. Low levels of normalized T-cell clonal expansion were also seen in some nonresponding patients. After ivuxolimab, expanded clones were on average more numerous among CD8+ T cells than among CD4+ T cells.

The trial excluded patients who had a history of autoimmune disease or were on systemic immunosuppression. In every dose cohort, peripheral blood was drawn for TCR sequencing at baseline, cycle 4 day 1, and cycle 7 day 1. Samples came from an open-label, multicenter, first-in-human phase I dose-escalation trial of ivuxolimab. The trial enrolled adults with locally advanced or metastatic head and neck squamous cell, hepatocellular, melanoma or renal cell carcinoma. Before TCR sequencing, CD4+ T cells and CD8+ T cells were sorted from peripheral blood as separate populations. Sample: CD4+ or CD8+ T cells sorted from blood, taken in a trial of the OX40 agonist ivuxolimab. The source is an adult with an advanced solid tumor such as melanoma, head and neck, liver or kidney cancer.

The CDR3: CASRPGGNTGELFF. At the DNA level, the sequence is TGTGCCAGCAGGCCGGGGGGGAACACCGGGGAGCTGTTTTTT. The receptor chain draws on TRBV6-1 and TRBJ2-2, with 7 bases in between that match TRBD2. CDR1 and CDR2 are drawn from the germline V gene: MNHNS, SASEGT. The CDR3 measures 14 amino acids from cysteine to phenylalanine. Only the CDR3 region is kept as DNA, spanning 42 bases read in frame from base 1. Trimmed from V: 6 bases; trimmed from J: 1 base; junction bases lacking a gene match: 2.